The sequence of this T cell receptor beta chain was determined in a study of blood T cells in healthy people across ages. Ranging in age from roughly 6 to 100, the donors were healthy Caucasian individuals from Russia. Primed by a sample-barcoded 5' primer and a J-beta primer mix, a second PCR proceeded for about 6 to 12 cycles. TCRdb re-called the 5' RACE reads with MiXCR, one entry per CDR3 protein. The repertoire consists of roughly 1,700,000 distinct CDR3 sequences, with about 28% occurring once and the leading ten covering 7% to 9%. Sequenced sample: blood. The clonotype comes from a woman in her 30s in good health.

Here the CDR3 DNA reads TGTGCCATCAGTGAGTCGGGGGGTTGGGAGCCCCAGCATTTT. Protein sequence: CAISESGGWEPQHF. The genes are TRBV10-3 and TRBJ1-5; possible D gene TRBD1, 5 bases. CDR3 length: 14 residues. V was cut by 0 bases and J by 8 bases, with 11 bases left in between. The germline V gene encodes CDR1 ENHRY and CDR2 SYGVKD.